The T cell receptor beta chain under discussion was sequenced for a study of response to subunit inactivated influenza vaccine. Study-level points and caveats: Seasonal influenza vaccination, on each occasion, was suggested by the authors to recruit few new T cells.

This clonotype was detected a few times. Its antigen is not identified. TCRdb used MiXCR to reprocess the RT-PCR reads, holding one entry per CDR3 protein. The data show more than 250,000 distinct CDR3 sequences, with just over 20% seen just once and roughly a tenth held by the top ten. The CDR3 totals 14 residues. J gave up 5 bases and V 4 bases, and 6 bases lay outside the gene matches. The receptor's source is a man aged 45 to 70 who received an inactivated influenza vaccine. V is TRBV12-3 or TRBV12-4 and J is TRBJ2-5, with 8 bases lining up with TRBD2. This specimen was PBMCs from blood, taken 21 months after vaccination. DNA for the CDR3: TGTGCCAGCAGTTATGCGGGGGGCGAGGAGACCCAGTACTTC. As protein: CASSYAGGEETQYF.